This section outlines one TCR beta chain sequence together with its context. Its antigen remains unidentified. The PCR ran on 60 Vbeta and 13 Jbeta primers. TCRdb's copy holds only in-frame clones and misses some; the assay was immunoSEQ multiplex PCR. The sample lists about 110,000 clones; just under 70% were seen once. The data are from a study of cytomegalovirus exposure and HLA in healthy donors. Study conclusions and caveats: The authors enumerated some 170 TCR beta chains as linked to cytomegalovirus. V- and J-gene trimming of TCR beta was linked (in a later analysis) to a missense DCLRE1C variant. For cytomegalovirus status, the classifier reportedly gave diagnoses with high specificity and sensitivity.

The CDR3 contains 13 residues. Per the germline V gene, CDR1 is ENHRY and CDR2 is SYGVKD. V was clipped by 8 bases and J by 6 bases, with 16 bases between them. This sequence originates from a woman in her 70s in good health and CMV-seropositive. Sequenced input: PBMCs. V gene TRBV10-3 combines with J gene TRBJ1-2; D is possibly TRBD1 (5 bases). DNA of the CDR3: TGTGCCATCCGGGAGGGAGGGGCGAATGGCTACACCTTC. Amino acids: CAIREGGANGYTF.